Listed below are T cell receptor beta chains from one sample, sequenced in a study of CD8 T cells in ankylosing spondylitis. One entry per CDR3 protein, called by TCRdb with MiXCR from the 5' RACE reads. The data hold over 200,000 distinct CDR3 sequences, with over 9.5% observed a single time. The sequencing sample was made of blood, either unsorted or a sorted T cell fraction (not recorded which). The receptors originated from a male donor with ankylosing spondylitis or in good health (not recorded which). CDR3s include the opening cysteine and the closing phenylalanine or tryptophan. Fields, in order: D gene, clone size, J gene, V gene, CDR3 protein, CDR3 DNA. D genes are given only for firm matches. Clone sizes are given selectively: once, few, many, or a class where the clone is expanded.

>-|many|TRBJ2-5|TRBV5-1
CASSLGWETQYF
TGCGCCAGCAGCTTGGGGTGGGAGACCCAGTACTTC
>-|many|TRBJ2-6|TRBV10-3
CAISPRELLTGANVLTF
TGTGCCATCAGTCCCAGGGAGCTCCTAACTGGGGCCAACGTCCTGACTTTC
>-|many|TRBJ1-1|TRBV20-1
CSASRDLNTEAFF
TGCAGTGCTAGCCGGGACTTGAACACTGAAGCTTTCTTT
>-|many|TRBJ1-2|TRBV12-3/TRBV12-4
CASSSQWGGYTF
TGTGCCAGCAGTTCCCAGTGGGGCGGCTACACCTTC
>-|many|TRBJ2-3|TRBV18
CASSPRGPHPSYTQYF
TGTGCCAGCTCACCACGGGGACCTCATCCTTCTTATACGCAGTATTTT
>-|few|TRBJ2-7|TRBV29-1
CSARASQDGEQYF
TGCAGCGCCCGAGCGAGTCAGGACGGCGAGCAGTACTTC
>-|many|TRBJ2-1|TRBV3-1
CASSQDWGSHNEQFF
TGTGCCAGCAGCCAAGATTGGGGGTCGCACAATGAGCAGTTCTTC
>-|many|TRBJ2-1|TRBV27
CASMGFQVRNEQFF
TGTGCCAGCATGGGGTTCCAGGTTCGCAATGAGCAGTTCTTC
>TRBD1|-|TRBJ1-5|TRBV7-8
CASRDRGLDGNQPQHF
TGTGCCAGCAGGGACAGGGGGCTGGACGGCAATCAGCCCCAGCATTTT
>-|many|TRBJ1-1|TRBV20-1
CSGLPPSFAEAFF
TGCAGTGGTCTTCCACCTTCTTTTGCTGAAGCTTTCTTT
>-|many|TRBJ1-4|TRBV3-1
CASSQSGIEKLFF
TGTGCCAGCAGCCAATCAGGGATTGAAAAACTGTTTTTT
>TRBD1|many|TRBJ2-7|TRBV24-1
CATSDSGRGPDEQYF
TGTGCCACCAGTGATTCGGGCAGGGGGCCCGACGAGCAGTACTTC
>TRBD1|many|TRBJ1-5|TRBV7-8
CASSFTGAVGNQPQHF
TGTGCCAGCAGCTTCACAGGGGCTGTGGGCAATCAGCCCCAGCATTTT
>-|many|TRBJ2-3|TRBV5-1
CASSLEGWALDTDTQYF
TGCGCCAGCAGCTTGGAGGGTTGGGCCTTAGACACAGATACGCAGTATTTT
>TRBD1|-|TRBJ1-1|TRBV5-5
CASSSTPDRGRSTEAFF
TGTGCCAGCAGCTCTACCCCGGACAGGGGGCGGTCAACTGAAGCTTTCTTT
>-|few|TRBJ2-7|TRBV11-2
CASSLGGLGTYEQYF
TGTGCCAGCAGCTTAGGAGGGTTAGGGACCTACGAGCAGTACTTC
>-|many|TRBJ1-3|TRBV4-2
CASSQYRETGNTIYF
TGTGCCAGCAGCCAATACCGAGAAACTGGAAACACCATATATTTT